The 17 T cell receptor beta chains below all came from one sample that was sequenced in a study of shared clonotypes between healthy human individuals. Clones were read by immunoSEQ multiplex PCR, and TCRdb kept only the in-frame ones, dropping some. The data hold around 1.1 million clones, with 77% observed a single time. The sequencing sample was made of memory CD4+ T cells from PBMCs. Specified subset: CD45RA-negative fraction. The receptors derive from a man aged 18 to 29 in good health. Some clones in this sample may be carry-over from other donors' samples.

The sample holds one count of this clone. This chain connects TRBV28 to TRBJ1-1; TRBD1 matches at 8 bases. The CDR3 is 16 amino acids. J was trimmed by 3 bases and V by 4 bases; bases with no gene match: 10. Germline V lookup: CDR1 MDHEN, CDR2 SYDVKM. DNA for the CDR3: TGTGCCAGCAGTTCCATTGGACAGGGCGGCGACACTGAAGCTTTCTTT. Protein product: CASSSIGQGGDTEAFF.

This clone appeared many times. This rearrangement joins TRBV29-1 to TRBJ1-1, with unresolved D. The V gene lost 3 bases and the J gene lost 7 bases, with 9 bases spanning the gap. Germline V gene lookup returns CDR1 SQVTM and CDR2 ANQGSEA. CDR3 size: 11 residues. This CDR3 is CSVEDPDEAFF. DNA of the CDR3: TGCAGCGTTGAGGACCCGGATGAAGCTTTCTTT.

The chain recombines TRBV30 with TRBJ1-2, with D possibly being TRBD1 (6 bases). Trimming shortened V by 3 bases and J by 6 bases, and 14 bases separated the two germline ends. The length of the CDR3 is 13 residues. Germline lookup yields CDR1 GTSNPN and CDR2 SVGIG (reference sequence). The CDR3 DNA reads as TGTGCCTGGAGCTCACAGGGATGGGATGGCTACACCTTC. Its protein is CAWSSQGWDGYTF.

This clone was counted only a few times. The chain has TRBV2 and TRBJ2-7; D is uncertain. The CDR3 is 13 amino acids. Trimming cost V 5 bases and J 2 bases, with 10 bases left between them. The V gene's germline CDR1 is SNHLY and CDR2 FYNNEI. This CDR3 is CASSLPLTYEQYF. In nucleotides, the CDR3 is TGTGCCAGCAGTCTTCCATTAACCTACGAGCAGTACTTC.

This clone came up a few times. Other DNA sequences from this sample encode an identical CDR3 as well. The gene calls are TRBV5-4 and TRBJ2-5, with 16 bases matching TRBD2. There are 16 residues in the CDR3. V lost 4 bases to trimming and J lost 3 bases; unmatched junction nucleotides: 3. The germline gives CDR1 SGHNT, CDR2 YYREEE (reference sequence). CDR3 region: CASSPGTSGREETQYF. The CDR3 DNA sequence: TGTGCCAGCAGCCCCGGGACTAGCGGGAGGGAAGAGACCCAGTACTTC.

This clone was counted only a few times. The chain carries TRBV2 and TRBJ1-2, with D uncertain. Trimming removed 6 bases at V and 5 bases at J, with 10 bases between. CDR3 length: 12 amino acids. Germline CDR1 SNHLY, CDR2 FYNNEI. The CDR3 loop is CASRSLGYGYTF. The CDR3 DNA reads as TGTGCCAGCAGGAGTCTGGGGTATGGCTACACCTTC.

J is TRBJ1-4 and V is TRBV28; tentatively, D is TRBD1 (6 bases). Trimming cost V 3 bases and J 2 bases, with 13 bases left between them. Per the germline V gene, CDR1 is MDHEN and CDR2 is SYDVKM. The CDR3 consists of 16 residues. CDR3 DNA sequence: TGTGCCAGCAGTTTGCCCGGGGGCCCCACTAATGAAAAACTGTTTTTT. Translated, it gives CASSLPGGPTNEKLFF.

The chain recombines TRBV7-8 with TRBJ2-5; D is undetermined. CDR3 length: 15 amino acids. Germline assignment: CDR1 SGHVS and CDR2 FQNEAQ. V lost 0 bases and J lost 0, with 8 bases in between. DNA of the CDR3: TGTGCCAGCAGCTTAGCGGGCAGACACCAAGAGACCCAGTACTTC. As protein: CASSLAGRHQETQYF.

The chain has TRBV5-8 and TRBJ1-2; no clear D. Trimming left V 3 bases short and J 2 bases short, with 23 bases between. Germline CDR1 is SGHTS and CDR2 is YDEGEE. The CDR3 loop spans 18 amino acids. The DNA for the CDR3 is TGTGCCAGCAGCTGGGCGACCTCTACGGGGATGGCGAACTATGGCTACACCTTC. As protein: CASSWATSTGMANYGYTF.

The chain carries TRBV5-1 and TRBJ2-3; D unclear. V lost 1 base and J 0 bases, leaving 9 bases between the germline ends. This CDR3 is 15 amino acids long. CDR1 and CDR2 from the germline V gene are SGHRS and YFSETQ. The CDR3 region is CASSLSPISTDTQYF. Here the CDR3 DNA reads TGCGCCAGCAGCTTGTCGCCCATTAGCACAGATACGCAGTATTTT. Variable domain in full (rest from reference TRBV5-1 and TRBJ2-3): KAGVTQTPRYLIKTRGQQVTLSCSPISGHRSVSWYQQTPGQGLQFLFEYFSETQRNKGNFPGRFSGRQFSNSRSEMNVSTLELGDSALYLCASSLSPISTDTQYFGPGTRLTVL.

V and J are TRBV7-3 and TRBJ2-7; possible D gene TRBD2, 6 bases. Germline V gene data show CDR1 as SGHTA and CDR2 as FQGTGA. The CDR3 extends over 13 amino acids. V was trimmed by 2 bases and J by 4 bases, leaving 9 bases between them. The CDR3 loop reads CASSLLGGYEQYF. Written as DNA, the CDR3 is TGTGCCAGCAGCTTATTGGGAGGTTACGAGCAGTACTTC. The variable domain in full, with the rest retrieved from reference TRBV7-3 and TRBJ2-7, is GAGVSQTPSNKVTEKGKYVELRCDPISGHTALYWYRQSLGQGPEFLIYFQGTGAADDSGLPNDRFFAVRPEGSVSTLKIQRTERGDSAVYLCASSLLGGYEQYFGPGTRLTVT.

The gene calls are TRBV9 and TRBJ1-2; D is uncertain. Per the germline V gene, CDR1 is SGDLS and CDR2 is YYNGEE. V was shortened by 4 bases and J by 2 bases, with 15 bases between the two germline ends. This CDR3 region has 15 residues. The CDR3 is CASSPAVGENYGYTF. The DNA for the CDR3 is TGTGCCAGCAGCCCGGCTGTAGGCGAAAACTATGGCTACACCTTC.

For this clone: The junction shows a germline mismatch at one end, possibly a read error. The chain recombines TRBV5-1 with TRBJ2-3, with D maybe TRBD2 (5 bases). Germline CDR1 is SGHRS and CDR2 is YFSETQ. The CDR3 covers 15 residues. CDR3 amino acids: CASSFLAQSTDTQYF. In DNA, the CDR3 is TGCGCCAGTAGCTTCCTAGCCCAGAGCACAGATACGCAGTATTTT.

The chain links TRBV5-1 to TRBJ2-1; 9 bases are shared with TRBD2. There are 13 residues in the CDR3. J lost 10 bases, V lost 5 bases, and 7 bases had no gene match. Germline V CDR1 and CDR2: SGHRS, YFSETQ. CDR3 amino acids: CASRLREGGEQFF. In DNA, the CDR3 is TGCGCCAGCAGGTTGCGGGAGGGTGGGGAGCAGTTCTTC.

V is TRBV29-1 and J is TRBJ1-2; D unresolved. Trimming cost V 5 bases and J 2 bases, with 9 bases left between them. The CDR3 sequence is 12 residues long. Germline CDR1 SQVTM, CDR2 ANQGSEA. The CDR3 DNA reads as TGCAGCGTTCCGACCGTCAACTATGGCTACACCTTC. It yields the protein CSVPTVNYGYTF.

The chain couples TRBV6-6 to TRBJ2-7; D may match TRBD1 or TRBD2 (5 bases each). The germline V gene encodes CDR1 MNHNY and CDR2 SVGAGI (reference sequence). This CDR3 is built from 14 residues. Trimming took off 5 bases at V and 6 bases at J, with 17 bases between the two ends. For the CDR3, the DNA is TGTGCCAGCAGTGCAGGGACCGAGGTGAGCGAGCAGTACTTC. As protein: CASSAGTEVSEQYF.

The chain uses TRBV20-1 and TRBJ2-1; D not resolved. The CDR3 contains 11 residues. V was pared by 3 bases and J by 4 bases, with 4 bases between. Germline-derived CDR1 and CDR2 are DFQATT and SNEGSKA (reference sequence). This chain's CDR3 is CSARIYNEQFF. In DNA form, the CDR3 reads TGCAGTGCTAGGATTTACAATGAGCAGTTCTTC.